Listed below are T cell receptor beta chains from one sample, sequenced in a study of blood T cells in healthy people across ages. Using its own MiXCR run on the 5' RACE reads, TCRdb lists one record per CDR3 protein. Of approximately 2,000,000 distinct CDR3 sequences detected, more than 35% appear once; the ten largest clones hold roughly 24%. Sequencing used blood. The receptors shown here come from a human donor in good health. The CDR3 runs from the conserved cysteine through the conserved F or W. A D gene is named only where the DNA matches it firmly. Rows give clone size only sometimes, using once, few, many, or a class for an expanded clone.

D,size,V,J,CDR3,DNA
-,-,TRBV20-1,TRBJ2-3,CSAREWSVADTQYF,TGCAGTGCTAGAGAATGGAGTGTAGCAGATACGCAGTATTTT
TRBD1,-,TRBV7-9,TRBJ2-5,CTSSWGDRVNEQYF,TGTACCAGCAGCTGGGGGGACAGGGTAAATGAGCAGTACTTC
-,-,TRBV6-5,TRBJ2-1,CAGRGSTGVNEQFF,TGTGCCGGCAGGGGTTCGACGGGGGTCAATGAGCAGTTCTTC
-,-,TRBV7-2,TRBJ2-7,CASSLEAVYSYEQYF,TGTGCCAGCAGCTTAGAGGCAGTCTACTCCTACGAGCAGTACTTC
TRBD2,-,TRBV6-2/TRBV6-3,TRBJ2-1,CASSPLGLAGINEQFF,TGTGCCAGCAGTCCCCTGGGACTAGCGGGGATCAATGAGCAGTTCTTC
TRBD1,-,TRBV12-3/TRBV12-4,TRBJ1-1,CASRSRDRGAEAFF,TGTGCCAGCAGGAGCAGGGACAGGGGGGCTGAAGCTTTCTTT
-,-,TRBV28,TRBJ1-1,CASSQSLLQDTEAFF,TGTGCCAGCAGTCAATCCCTCCTACAGGACACTGAAGCTTTCTTT
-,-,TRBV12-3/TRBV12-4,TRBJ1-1,CASRDIWGTEAFF,TGTGCCAGCAGGGATATATGGGGCACTGAAGCTTTCTTT
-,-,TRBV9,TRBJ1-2,CASSVFDRSNYGYTF,TGTGCCAGCAGCGTGTTTGACAGGTCTAACTATGGCTACACCTTC
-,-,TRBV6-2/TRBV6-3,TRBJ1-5,CASSSADYSNQPQHF,TGTGCCAGCAGTTCGGCAGATTATAGCAATCAGCCCCAGCATTTT
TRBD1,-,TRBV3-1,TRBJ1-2,CASSQMTGGGYTF,TGTGCCAGCAGCCAGATGACAGGGGGAGGCTACACCTTC
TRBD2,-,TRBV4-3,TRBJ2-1,CASSQDSGRTNEQFF,TGCGCCAGCAGCCAAGATAGCGGGCGGACCAATGAGCAGTTCTTC
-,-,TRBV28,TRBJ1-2,CASSPGFKTHGYTF,TGTGCCAGCAGCCCGGGCTTCAAGACCCATGGCTACACCTTC
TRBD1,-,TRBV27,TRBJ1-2,CASSFTTGTGVYGYTF,TGTGCCAGCAGTTTCACCACCGGGACAGGCGTCTATGGCTACACCTTC
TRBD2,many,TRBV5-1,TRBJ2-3,CASSLGTSGGEDFRQYF,TGCGCCAGCAGCTTGGGAACTAGCGGGGGGGAAGACTTCAGGCAGTATTTT
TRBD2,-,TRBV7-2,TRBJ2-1,CASSFHSGGVYNEQFF,TGTGCCAGCAGCTTTCATAGCGGGGGAGTCTACAATGAGCAGTTCTTC
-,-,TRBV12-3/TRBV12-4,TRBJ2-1,CASSSLAREDDEQFF,TGTGCCAGCAGTTCCCTAGCGAGGGAGGATGATGAGCAGTTCTTC
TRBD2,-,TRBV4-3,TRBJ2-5,CASSQDGGGLGKETQYF,TGCGCCAGCAGCCAAGACGGGGGAGGGTTGGGGAAAGAGACCCAGTACTTC
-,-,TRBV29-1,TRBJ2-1,CSVEVGGSGEQFF,TGCAGCGTTGAAGTGGGGGGCTCGGGTGAGCAGTTCTTC
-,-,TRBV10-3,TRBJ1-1,CAISFETTEAFF,TGTGCCATCAGTTTTGAGACGACTGAAGCTTTCTTT
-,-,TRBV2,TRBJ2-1,CASSDGGALYNEQFF,TGTGCCAGCAGTGATGGGGGGGCTTTGTACAATGAGCAGTTCTTC
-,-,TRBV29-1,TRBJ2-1,CSVEGFSSYNEQFF,TGCAGCGTTGAAGGGTTCAGCTCCTACAATGAGCAGTTCTTC
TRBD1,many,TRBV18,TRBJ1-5,CASSPRTGGNQPQHF,TGTGCCAGCAGTCCTAGGACAGGAGGCAATCAGCCCCAGCATTTT
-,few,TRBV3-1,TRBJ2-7,CASSQGVTYERYF,TGTGCCAGCAGCCAAGGTGTGACCTACGAGCGGTACTTC
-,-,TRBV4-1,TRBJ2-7,CASSQCSTTSYEQYF,TGCGCCAGCAGCCAATGTTCCACGACCTCCTACGAGCAGTACTTC
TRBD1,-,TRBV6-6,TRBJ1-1,CASSYYTGGQPEAFF,TGTGCCAGCAGTTATTACACAGGGGGCCAACCTGAAGCTTTCTTT
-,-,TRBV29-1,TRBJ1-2,CGVEVLATGPSYGYTF,TGCGGCGTTGAGGTGTTGGCAACCGGGCCGTCTTATGGCTACACCTTC
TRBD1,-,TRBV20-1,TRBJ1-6,CSAPVNRGLYNSPLHF,TGCAGTGCTCCAGTAAACAGGGGGCTTTATAATTCACCCCTCCACTTT
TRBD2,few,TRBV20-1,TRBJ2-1,CSARTSGAGSNEQFF,TGCAGTGCTCGGACGAGCGGGGCCGGGAGCAATGAGCAGTTCTTC
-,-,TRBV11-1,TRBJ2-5,CASSSRRQARQETQYF,TGTGCCAGCAGCTCTAGGAGGCAGGCACGACAAGAGACCCAGTACTTC
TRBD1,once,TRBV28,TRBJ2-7,CASSLYYGTDSYEQYF,TGTGCCAGCAGTTTATATTATGGGACAGACTCCTACGAGCAGTACTTC
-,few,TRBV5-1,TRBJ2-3,CASSYEGRTDTQYF,TGCGCCAGCAGTTATGAGGGTCGCACAGATACGCAGTATTTT
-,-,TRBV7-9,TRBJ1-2,CASSVWDKINYGYTF,TGTGCCAGCAGCGTCTGGGACAAGATCAACTATGGCTACACCTTC
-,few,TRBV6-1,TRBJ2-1,CAGSESAGANEQFF,TGTGCCGGCAGTGAAAGTGCAGGGGCGAATGAGCAGTTCTTC
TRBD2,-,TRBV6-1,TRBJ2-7,CASTQGAGEQYEQYF,TGTGCCAGCACCCAAGGAGCGGGGGAACAATACGAGCAGTACTTC
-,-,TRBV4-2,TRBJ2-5,CASSQEEGRMSTQYF,TGTGCCAGCAGCCAAGAAGAGGGTCGGATGTCGACCCAGTACTTC
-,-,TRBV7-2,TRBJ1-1,CASSSPGRRTEAFF,TGTGCCAGCAGCTCCCCAGGGCGGAGGACTGAAGCTTTCTTT
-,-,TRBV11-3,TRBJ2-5,CASSLGGLPATQYF,TGTGCCAGCAGCTTAGGGGGGCTCCCGGCGACCCAGTACTTC
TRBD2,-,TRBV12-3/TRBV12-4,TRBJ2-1,CASSPSTSGVSSYNEQFF,TGTGCCAGCAGTCCCTCCACTAGCGGGGTTAGCTCCTACAATGAGCAGTTCTTC
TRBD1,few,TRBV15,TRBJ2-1,CATSRDDRGLGNEQFF,TGTGCCACCAGCAGAGATGACAGGGGGCTCGGCAATGAGCAGTTCTTC
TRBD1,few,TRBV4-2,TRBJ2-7,CASSPTGTGSPREQYF,TGTGCCAGCAGTCCTACCGGGACAGGGAGCCCGAGGGAGCAGTACTTC